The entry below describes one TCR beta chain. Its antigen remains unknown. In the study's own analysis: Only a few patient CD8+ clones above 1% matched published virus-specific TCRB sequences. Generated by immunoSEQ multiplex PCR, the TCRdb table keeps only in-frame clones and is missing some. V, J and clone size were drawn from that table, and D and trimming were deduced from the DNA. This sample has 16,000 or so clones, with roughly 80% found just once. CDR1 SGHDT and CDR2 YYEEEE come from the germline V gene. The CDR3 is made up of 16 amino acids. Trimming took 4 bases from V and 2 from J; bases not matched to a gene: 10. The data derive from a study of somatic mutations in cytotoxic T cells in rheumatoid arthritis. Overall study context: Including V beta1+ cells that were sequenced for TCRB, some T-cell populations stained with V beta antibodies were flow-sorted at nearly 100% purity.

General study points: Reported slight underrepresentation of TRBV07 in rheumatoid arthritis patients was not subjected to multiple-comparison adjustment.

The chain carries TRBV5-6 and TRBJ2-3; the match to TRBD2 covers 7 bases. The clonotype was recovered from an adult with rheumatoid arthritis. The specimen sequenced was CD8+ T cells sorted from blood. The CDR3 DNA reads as TGTGCCAGCAGCCTACGGGTGAGCGGGGACACAGATACGCAGTATTTT. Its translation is CASSLRVSGDTDTQYF. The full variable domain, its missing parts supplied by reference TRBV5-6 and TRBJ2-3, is DAGVTQSPTHLIKTRGQQVTLRCSPKSGHDTVSWYQQALGQGPQFIFQYYEEEERQRGNFPDRFSGHQFPNYSSELNVNALLLGDSALYLCASSLRVSGDTDTQYFGPGTRLTVL.